This passage covers 30 T cell receptor beta chains from one sample sequenced in a study of T-cell memory formation after mild COVID-19. TCRdb independently ran MiXCR on the 5' RACE reads; one entry per CDR3 protein. The data contain about 300,000 distinct CDR3 sequences, 19% of them singletons. The specimen was PBMCs or a T cell subset sorted from them (not recorded which). The receptors here all came from a young man who had mild COVID-19 (a few samples of this study predate the infection). Cell type and time point are not known.

This clonotype has just a few counts. This chain links TRBV3-1 with TRBJ2-1; no definite D call. The CDR3 has 14 amino acids. Trimming stripped 0 bases from V and 4 bases from J, with 7 bases between. Germline loops: CDR1 LGHDT, CDR2 YNNKEL (reference sequence). In nucleotides, the CDR3 is TGTGCCAGCAGCCAAGAGTCCACATACAATGAGCAGTTCTTC. Protein product: CASSQESTYNEQFF.

This clonotype was detected many times. The CDR3 DNA is TGTGCCAGCAGCCAGACCCTGACAGTGTACAATGAGCAGTTCTTC. Its protein is CASSQTLTVYNEQFF. The V call is TRBV3-1, the J call TRBJ2-1; a weak D match, TRBD1 (5 bases). V lost 3 bases to trimming and J lost 4 bases, with 13 bases between them. CDR1 LGHDT and CDR2 YNNKEL come from the germline V gene (reference sequence). CDR3 length equals 15 residues.

CDR3 protein: CSAREELGYGYTF. Here the CDR3 DNA reads TGCAGTGCTAGAGAAGAGTTGGGCTATGGCTACACCTTC. This chain links TRBV20-1 with TRBJ1-2; D not certain. The CDR3 consists of 13 residues. Germline V gene lookup returns CDR1 DFQATT and CDR2 SNEGSKA (reference sequence). The V gene lost 0 bases and the J gene lost 4 bases, with 9 bases spanning the gap.

As DNA, the CDR3 is TGTGCCAGCAGCTTAGTTTATGAGACCCAGTACTTC. Its translation is CASSLVYETQYF. V and J are TRBV7-6 and TRBJ2-5, with no clear D. The CDR3 runs 12 residues. In germline, CDR1 is SGHVS, CDR2 FNYEAQ. V gave up 1 base and J gave up 5 bases, with 5 bases separating them.

This clonotype has more than one count but fewer than ten. V gene TRBV2 combines with J gene TRBJ2-1; D may be TRBD1 (5 bases). V lost 4 bases and J 6 bases, leaving 7 bases between the germline ends. In germline, CDR1 is SNHLY, CDR2 FYNNEI. The CDR3 runs to 12 residues. The CDR3 loop reads CASSADSNEQFF. CDR3 DNA: TGTGCCAGCAGTGCTGACAGCAATGAGCAGTTCTTC. Looking up the rest from reference TRBV2 and TRBJ2-1 gives the full variable domain: EPEVTQTPSHQVTQMGQEVILRCVPISNHLYFYWYRQILGQKVEFLVSFYNNEISEKSEIFDDQFSVERPDGSNFTLKIRSTKLEDSAMYFCASSADSNEQFFGPGTRLTVL.

The chain combines TRBV18 with TRBJ2-7; maybe TRBD1 (5 bases). V lost 3 bases and J 6 bases, leaving 24 bases between the germline ends. The germline V gene has CDR1 KGHSH and CDR2 LQKENI. The CDR3 loop spans 17 amino acids. CDR3 sequence: CASSPYPPSRVGGEQYV. CDR3 nucleotide sequence: TGTGCCAGCTCACCTTACCCCCCCTCCAGGGTAGGTGGCGAGCAGTACGTC.

This sequence joins TRBV7-9 and TRBJ2-7, with D tentatively TRBD1 or TRBD2 (6 bases each). Per the germline V gene, CDR1 is SEHNR and CDR2 is FQNEAQ (reference sequence). V was trimmed by 2 bases and J by 4 bases, leaving 12 bases between them. This CDR3 region has 14 residues. The CDR3, as DNA: TGTGCCAGCAGCTTAAGTCAGGGGAGGTACGAGCAGTACTTC. Translating gives CASSLSQGRYEQYF.

Regarding this clonotype: One junction end disagrees with the germline gene, perhaps due to a read error. This chain joins TRBV4-3 and TRBJ2-7, with D possibly being TRBD1 (5 bases). Germline assignment: CDR1 LGHNA and CDR2 YSLEER. This CDR3 region has 15 residues. The CDR3, as DNA: TGCGCAAGCAGCCAAGCCCAGACAGTCTCCTACGAGCAGTACTTC. This codes for CASSQAQTVSYEQYF.

The chain has TRBV27 and TRBJ2-5, with D perhaps TRBD1 (6 bases). The CDR3 totals 17 residues. CDR1 MNHEY and CDR2 SMNVEV come from the germline V gene (reference sequence). With 5 bases removed from V and 1 base from J, the gap between germline ends came to 20 bases. As DNA, the CDR3 is TGTGCCAGCAGTCCACGCCCCCCTCGGACAGTCCAAGAGACCCAGTACTTC. It is translated as CASSPRPPRTVQETQYF.

The chain is built from TRBV6-6 and TRBJ1-5; possible D gene TRBD1, 6 bases. Germline V gives CDR1 MNHNY, CDR2 SVGAGI (reference sequence). This CDR3 spans 16 amino acids. V lost 2 bases to trimming and J lost 3 bases, with 14 bases between them. CDR3 DNA sequence: TGTGCCAGCAGTTACAGTATAGGGGGAATCAATCAGCCCCAGCATTTT. This sequence encodes CASSYSIGGINQPQHF.

This chain links TRBV11-2 with TRBJ2-7; 7 bases agree with TRBD2. This CDR3 is built from 13 residues. The V segment lost 5 bases and the J segment 2 bases; nucleotides outside the gene matches: 3. Germline CDR1 is SGHAT and CDR2 is FQNNGV. CDR3 sequence (DNA): TGTGCCAGCAGCACTGCGGGAGCCTACGAGCAGTACTTC. Protein: CASSTAGAYEQYF. Full variable domain (remainder filled in from reference TRBV11-2 and TRBJ2-7): EAGVAQSPRYKIIEKRQSVAFWCNPISGHATLYWYQQILGQGPKLLIQFQNNGVVDDSQLPKDRFSAERLKGVDSTLKIQPAKLEDSAVYLCASSTAGAYEQYFGPGTRLTVT.

This clonotype was picked up a small number of times. The V gene is TRBV5-8, the J gene TRBJ1-5; D gene unclear. From germline, CDR1 is SGHTS and CDR2 YDEGEE. CDR3 size: 15 residues. The V and J ends lost 5 bases and 1 base respectively, with 13 bases between them. The CDR3 reads CASSEGDGSNQPQHF. CDR3 in DNA: TGTGCCAGCAGTGAAGGAGACGGGAGCAATCAGCCCCAGCATTTT.

This clonotype was seen a few times. The rearrangement uses TRBV7-6 and TRBJ2-7, with a weak D call TRBD2 (5 bases). This CDR3 is 15 amino acids long. The ends were cut back, 2 bases at V and 3 bases at J, with 14 bases in the middle. Germline values: CDR1 SGHVS, CDR2 FNYEAQ. This CDR3 reads CASSLMGRGFYEQYF. The CDR3 DNA reads as TGTGCCAGCAGCTTAATGGGGAGAGGATTCTACGAGCAGTACTTC.

The chain uses TRBV7-2 and TRBJ2-3; D is possibly TRBD1 (6 bases). CDR3 length: 17 amino acids. Deletions cut 2 bases from V and 0 bases from J, with 15 bases between. CDR1 is SGHTA and CDR2 is FQGNSA in the germline V gene. The CDR3 region has the DNA TGTGCCAGCAGCTTACCGAAGGCAGGGGCTAGCACAGATACGCAGTATTTT. It codes for CASSLPKAGASTDTQYF.

The chain links TRBV5-4 to TRBJ1-1; no definite D call. V lost 4 bases and J 4 bases, leaving 20 bases between the germline ends. CDR3 size: 16 residues. Germline V CDR1 and CDR2: SGHNT, YYREEE (reference sequence). For the CDR3, the DNA is TGTGCCAGCAGCCCCGGAGGGTCCGTCCGAGGCACTGAAGCTTTCTTT. The encoded protein is CASSPGGSVRGTEAFF.

This clonotype was detected a few times. This chain uses TRBV12-3 or TRBV12-4 with TRBJ2-5, with D maybe TRBD2 (5 bases). This CDR3 contains 12 residues. V lost 6 bases and J lost 4, with 9 bases in between. CDR3 sequence reads: CASRIAIETQYF. Here the CDR3 DNA reads TGTGCCAGCAGAATAGCGATAGAGACCCAGTACTTC.

This clonotype was seen a few times. V gene TRBV5-1 combines with J gene TRBJ1-1; D is unclear. The V end was cut by 0 bases, the J end by 5 bases, with 11 bases between. Germline V gives CDR1 SGHRS, CDR2 YFSETQ. The CDR3 contains 14 residues. Here the CDR3 reads CASSLAVGGTEAFF. The CDR3 bases are TGCGCCAGCAGCTTGGCCGTGGGTGGGACTGAAGCTTTCTTT.

The J gene is TRBJ2-4, the V gene TRBV11-2; 14 bases map to TRBD2. Looked up from germline, CDR1 is SGHAT and CDR2 is FQNNGV. V lost 3 bases to trimming and J lost 8 bases; unmatched junction nucleotides: 9. This CDR3 is 17 amino acids long. The DNA for the CDR3 is TGTGCCAGCAGCTTCCGACTAGCGGGGGGGCTTTTAGACATTCAGTACTTC. It is translated as CASSFRLAGGLLDIQYF.

This clonotype was counted between two and nine times. The CDR3 region has the DNA TGTGCCAGCAGTTTATCGGGCAGGAACACCGGGGAGCTGTTTTTT. Its protein product is CASSLSGRNTGELFF. The chain employs TRBV27 and TRBJ2-2; D unclear. Per germline, CDR1 MNHEY and CDR2 SMNVEV (reference sequence). This CDR3 has 15 amino acids. Trimming pared 0 bases from V and 1 base from J, leaving 6 bases between.

The chain uses TRBV6-2 or TRBV6-3 and TRBJ2-1; 11 positions agree with TRBD2. CDR3 length equals 17 residues. Trimming took 2 bases from V and 3 from J; bases not matched to a gene: 6. Germline V lookup: CDR1 MNHEY, CDR2 SVGEGT. The CDR3 spells CASSYTLLAGDYNEQFF. CDR3 bases: TGTGCCAGCAGTTACACCCTACTAGCGGGGGACTACAATGAGCAGTTCTTC.

The V call is TRBV6-6, the J call TRBJ1-1; possible D gene TRBD1, 6 bases. Germline V gives CDR1 MNHNY, CDR2 SVGAGI (reference sequence). The V gene lost 2 bases and the J gene lost 1 base, with 11 bases spanning the gap. This CDR3 is built from 15 residues. CDR3 nucleotides: TGTGCCAGCAGTTACAAGGGGGACTGGAACACTGAAGCTTTCTTT. Translated: CASSYKGDWNTEAFF.

The chain has TRBV6-4 and TRBJ2-3; no reliable D call. Germline V gene data show CDR1 as MRHNA and CDR2 as SNTAGT. The length of the CDR3 is 14 residues. V was pared by 2 bases and J by 3 bases, with 9 bases between. CDR3 residues: CASSDPLQTDTQYF. The CDR3 bases are TGTGCCAGCAGTGACCCACTGCAGACAGATACGCAGTATTTT.

The chain recombines TRBV25-1 with TRBJ2-7; D is possibly TRBD1 (5 bases). V dropped 4 bases and J dropped 3 bases, with 7 bases sitting between them. CDR1 is MGHDK and CDR2 is SYGVNS in the germline V gene. The CDR3 totals 12 residues. CDR3 protein: CASSAGYYEQYF. The CDR3, as DNA: TGTGCCAGCAGTGCAGGGTACTACGAGCAGTACTTC.

The V and J genes are TRBV20-1 and TRBJ1-4, with TRBD1 as a possible D gene (6 bases). V dropped 4 bases and J dropped 0 bases, with 9 bases sitting between them. Germline CDR1 is DFQATT and CDR2 is SNEGSKA (reference sequence). The CDR3 covers 14 residues. As DNA, the CDR3 is TGCAGTGCTAAGGGGGGAGCAACTAATGAAAAACTGTTTTTT. It translates to CSAKGGATNEKLFF.

V usage is TRBV7-9 and J usage is TRBJ2-7, with D perhaps matching TRBD1 (6 bases). Germline CDR1 reads SEHNR; CDR2 reads FQNEAQ (reference sequence). Trimming cost V 1 base and J 1 base, with 11 bases left between them. This CDR3 comprises 15 residues. The CDR3: CASSLGRGLSYEQYF. The DNA of the CDR3 is TGTGCCAGCAGCTTAGGCAGGGGCTTGTCCTACGAGCAGTACTTC.

The CDR3 coding sequence is TGTGCCACCAGCAGAGATCCCTTGCCCAGTGCAACTAATGAAAAACTGTTTTTT. Its protein product is CATSRDPLPSATNEKLFF. The chain has TRBV15 and TRBJ1-4; D is ambiguous. CDR1 is LNHNV, CDR2 YYDKDF, per germline (reference sequence). Trimming stripped 0 bases from V and 0 bases from J, with 14 bases between. The CDR3 consists of 18 residues.

This sequence joins TRBV12-3 or TRBV12-4 and TRBJ1-5; D unclear. The V end lost 3 bases, the J end lost 3 bases, and 12 bases lay between the germline ends. The CDR3 sequence is 15 residues long. The CDR3 sequence: CASSFNLPSNQPQHF. For the CDR3, the DNA is TGTGCCAGCAGTTTTAACCTACCTTCCAATCAGCCCCAGCATTTT.

The V gene is TRBV6-5, the J gene TRBJ2-7, with D possibly being TRBD2 (6 bases). Germline values: CDR1 MNHEY, CDR2 SVGAGI. The CDR3 is 14 amino acids. Trimming took 4 bases from V and 2 from J, leaving 12 bases between them. CDR3 region: CASSSPGRPYEQYV. CDR3 in DNA: TGTGCCAGCAGTTCTCCCGGGAGACCCTACGAGCAGTACGTC.

This clonotype was observed a handful of times. This chain links TRBV20-1 with TRBJ1-1; perhaps TRBD1 as D (6 bases). CDR1 DFQATT and CDR2 SNEGSKA come from the germline V gene (reference sequence). V was clipped by 3 bases and J by 1 base, with 9 bases between them. The CDR3 runs 13 residues. This CDR3 is CSASGQPNTEAFF. The CDR3 DNA follows: TGCAGTGCTAGCGGACAGCCGAACACTGAAGCTTTCTTT.

The chain is built from TRBV4-3 and TRBJ2-1, with TRBD1 as a possible D gene (6 bases). The CDR3 contains 15 residues. Deletions cut 1 base from V and 6 bases from J, with 13 bases between. CDR1 and CDR2 from the germline V gene are LGHNA and YSLEER. CDR3 DNA sequence: TGCGCCAGCAGCCAAGGGTCTGCCAGGGGCAATGAGCAGTTCTTC. Its translation: CASSQGSARGNEQFF.